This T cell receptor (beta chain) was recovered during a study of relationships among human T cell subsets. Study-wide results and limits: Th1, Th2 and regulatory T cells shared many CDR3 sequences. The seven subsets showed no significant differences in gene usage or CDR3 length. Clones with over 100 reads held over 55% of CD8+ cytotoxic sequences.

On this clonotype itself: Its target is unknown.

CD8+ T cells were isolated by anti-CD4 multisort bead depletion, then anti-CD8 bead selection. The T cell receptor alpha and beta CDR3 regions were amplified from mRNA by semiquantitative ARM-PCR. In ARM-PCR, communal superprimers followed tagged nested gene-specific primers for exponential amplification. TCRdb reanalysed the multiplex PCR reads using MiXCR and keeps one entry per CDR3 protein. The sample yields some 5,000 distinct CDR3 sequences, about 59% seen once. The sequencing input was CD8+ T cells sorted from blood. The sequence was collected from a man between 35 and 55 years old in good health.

The CDR3 DNA reads as TGTGCCACCCGGACTAGCGGAGAGAATGAGCAGTTCTTC. Its translation: CATRTSGENEQFF. V usage is TRBV2 and J usage is TRBJ2-1; 10 bases line up with TRBD2. CDR3 size: 13 residues. V lost 10 bases to trimming and J lost 7 bases; unmatched junction nucleotides: 7. Germline CDR1 reads SNHLY; CDR2 reads FYNNEI.